The rows below give T cell receptor beta chains drawn from one sample of a study of T cell responses to AZD1222 COVID-19 vaccine. Only in-frame clones appear in the TCRdb table, and some are missing; sequencing was by immunoSEQ multiplex PCR. Of more than 75,000 clones in the sample, 80% to 90% were seen once. Sequencing was performed on peripheral blood, taken on day 0 of AZD1222 vaccination. Every receptor here comes from an adult in good health. The CDR3 runs from the conserved cysteine through the conserved F or W. A D gene is named only where the DNA matches it firmly. Not all rows give a size; the values are once, few, many and, for expanded clones, a class.

clone_size	j_call	v_call	d_call	cdr3_nt	cdr3_aa
NA	TRBJ1-6	TRBV2	NA	TGTGCCAGCAGTGAACAGTATACAGGAGCCGGCTCACCCCCCCACTTT	CASSEQYTGAGSPPHF
NA	TRBJ2-5	TRBV7-2	NA	TGTGCCAGCAGTTTCAATCGGGGTTCTTCGTACCAAGAGACCCAGTACTTC	CASSFNRGSSYQETQYF
NA	TRBJ2-7	TRBV6-5	TRBD1	TGTGCCAGCAGAACAGGGGGCGGGTACGAGCAGTACTTC	CASRTGGGYEQYF
NA	TRBJ2-7	TRBV6-2/TRBV6-3	TRBD1	TGTGCCAGCAGTCCCGAGGGGGCGGAGGAGCAGTACTTC	CASSPEGAEEQYF
NA	TRBJ1-1	TRBV10-3	NA	TGTGCCATCAGTGAAGGGCAGGGGATATTATTCACTGAAGCTTTCTTT	CAISEGQGILFTEAFF
once	TRBJ1-5	TRBV3-1/TRBV3-2	NA	TGTGCCAGCAGCCAAGATCACGATAGCAATCAGCCCCAGCATTTT	CASSQDHDSNQPQHF
once	TRBJ2-3	TRBV5-6	NA	TGTGCCAGCAGCCTGGAGGGCACAGATACGCAGTATTTT	CASSLEGTDTQYF
once	TRBJ1-5	TRBV12-3/TRBV12-4	NA	TGTGCCAGCAGTTTCGGACAGAATCAGCCCCAGCATTTT	CASSFGQNQPQHF
NA	TRBJ2-5	TRBV12-5	NA	TGTGCTAGTGGTTTGGTAACCCTCGACAGTCAAGAGACCCAGTACTTC	CASGLVTLDSQETQYF
many	TRBJ1-1	TRBV14	NA	TGTGCCAGCAGCCAAGGCAGCGGGGCTGAAGCTTTCTTT	CASSQGSGAEAFF
NA	TRBJ1-6	TRBV21-1	NA	TGTGCCAGCAGCGGGGACCCCAAACCGAGGGATTGGGCTAATTCACCCCTCCACTTT	CASSGDPKPRDWANSPLHF
NA	TRBJ2-7	TRBV9	NA	TGTGCCAGCAGTTCAAGAGGGGACGAGGAGCAGTACTTC	CASSSRGDEEQYF
NA	TRBJ1-2	TRBV23-1	TRBD1	TGCGCCAGCAGCCCCCCATATGGGTCAGGGGGCGCGTATGGCTACACCTTC	CASSPPYGSGGAYGYTF
NA	TRBJ2-3	TRBV5-4	TRBD2	TGTGCCAGCAGAGTAGCGGGGATGAGCACAGATACGCAGTATTTT	CASRVAGMSTDTQYF
NA	TRBJ1-4	TRBV5-1	NA	TGCGCCAGCAACCTGGGGGGTCTTAATGAAAAACTGTTTTTT	CASNLGGLNEKLFF
NA	TRBJ2-2	TRBV4-3	NA	TGCGCCAGCAGCCAAGGGACAACCGGGGAGCTGTTTTTT	CASSQGTTGELFF
few	TRBJ2-1	TRBV7-2	TRBD2	TGTGCCAGCAGCCTGATGTTGACTAGCGGGAGGAACGAGCAGTTCTTC	CASSLMLTSGRNEQFF
few	TRBJ2-2	TRBV7-9	NA	TGTGCCAGCAGCTTGCTGTCCATCAACACCGGGGAGCTGTTTTTT	CASSLLSINTGELFF
once	TRBJ1-6	TRBV7-3	TRBD1	TGTGCCAGCAGTCGACAGGGACAGAATTCACCCCTCCACTTT	CASSRQGQNSPLHF
once	TRBJ2-3	TRBV5-6	NA	TGTGCCAGCAGCTCGGGTAAGGATACGCAGTATTTT	CASSSGKDTQYF
NA	TRBJ1-1	TRBV18	TRBD1	TGTGCCAGCTCACCACGGACAGGGGGCAGGACTGAAGCTTTCTTT	CASSPRTGGRTEAFF
few	TRBJ1-4	TRBV9	TRBD1	TGTGCCAGCAGCTCCCGGACAGGGCATGAAAAACTGTTTTTT	CASSSRTGHEKLFF
few	TRBJ1-5	TRBV11-3	NA	TGTGCCAGCCCCCCCGGGACGAATTATAGCAATCAGCCCCAGCATTTT	CASPPGTNYSNQPQHF
once	TRBJ1-1	TRBV9	NA	TGTGCCAGCAGCGTGACTTCCAGGGGTTTAACTGAAGCTTTCTTT	CASSVTSRGLTEAFF
NA	TRBJ1-3	TRBV7-2	TRBD1	TGTGCCAGCAGCCAAACAGGGGGCCGGAGAAACACCATATATTTT	CASSQTGGRRNTIYF
NA	TRBJ2-2	TRBV19	NA	TGTGCCAGTAGTCCAACAGGGTATTTCACCGGGGAGCTGTTTTTT	CASSPTGYFTGELFF
NA	TRBJ1-5	TRBV6-2/TRBV6-3	TRBD1	TGTGCCAGCAGCCTCGACAGGGTTTATAGCAATCAGCCCCAGCATTTT	CASSLDRVYSNQPQHF
NA	TRBJ2-7	TRBV18	TRBD1	TGTGCCAGCTCTCTTCGACAGGGTGGAGTCTCGCGTGAGCAGTACTTC	CASSLRQGGVSREQYF
NA	TRBJ2-7	TRBV6-2/TRBV6-3	NA	TGTGCCAGCAGTTACCCCCAGGAACTCTCCTACGAGCAGTACTTC	CASSYPQELSYEQYF
NA	TRBJ2-7	TRBV18	TRBD1	TGTGCCAGCTCACGGACAGGGAGTGGGGCCTACGAGCAGTACTTC	CASSRTGSGAYEQYF
NA	TRBJ1-4	TRBV7-9	NA	TGTGCCAGCAGCTTGGGTCATGTACAGAATGAAAAACTGTTTTTT	CASSLGHVQNEKLFF
NA	TRBJ2-3	TRBV27	TRBD1	TGTGCCAGCAGTATCCTTTACGGACAGGGGTTGACAGATACGCAGTATTTT	CASSILYGQGLTDTQYF
NA	TRBJ2-5	TRBV30	NA	TGTGCCTGGAGTGCCCTCGGGGAGACCCAGTACTTC	CAWSALGETQYF
NA	TRBJ2-5	TRBV29-1	NA	TGCAGCGTTGGGGCACTGTACCAAGAGACCCAGTACTTC	CSVGALYQETQYF
NA	TRBJ1-1	TRBV18	NA	TGTGCCAGCTCATCCGAGTGGGACACTGAAGCTTTCTTT	CASSSEWDTEAFF
few	TRBJ1-3	TRBV2	TRBD1	TGTGCCAGCAGTGCGGACAGGGTATTGTTCGGCACCATATATTTT	CASSADRVLFGTIYF
NA	TRBJ2-3	TRBV5-4	NA	TGTGCCAGCAGCTTGGCCGAGCATTGGCAGGGATCAGATACGCAGTATTTT	CASSLAEHWQGSDTQYF
NA	TRBJ1-4	TRBV7-6	NA	TGTGCCAGCCGAAAATTGACAGGCGCTAATGAAAAACTGTTTTTT	CASRKLTGANEKLFF
NA	TRBJ2-2	TRBV7-2	TRBD1	TGTGCCAGCAGCCCCCGGACAGGGGGCGCCCTGGGGTCTGGGGAGCTGTTTTTT	CASSPRTGGALGSGELFF
NA	TRBJ2-7	TRBV5-5	NA	TGTGCCAGCAGCTTGTTAGCGGCATTCTACGAGCAGTACTTC	CASSLLAAFYEQYF
NA	TRBJ2-7	TRBV6-5	TRBD1	TGTGCCACCCAGACAGGGGGCACCTACGAGCAGTACTTC	CATQTGGTYEQYF
few	TRBJ2-1	TRBV27	TRBD2	TGTGCCAGCAGTTTAGAACTAGCGGGGGGGCGGGGCAATGAGCAGTTCTTC	CASSLELAGGRGNEQFF
once	TRBJ2-5	TRBV28	NA	TGTGCCAGCAGCCCCCCTGCGGGACGATCTAGGTCCCAGTACTTC	CASSPPAGRSRSQYF
NA	TRBJ1-5	TRBV7-3	TRBD1	TGTGCCAGCAGCCCCCTAGACAGGGAGGGGGGTGATCAGCCCCAGCATTTT	CASSPLDREGGDQPQHF
NA	TRBJ1-5	TRBV3-1/TRBV3-2	NA	TGTGCCAGCAGTCCCTGGGGCCAGCCCCAGCATTTT	CASSPWGQPQHF
NA	TRBJ2-5	TRBV3-1/TRBV3-2	TRBD1	TGTGCCAGCAGCCCGACAGGGGGACAAGAGACCCAGTACTTC	CASSPTGGQETQYF
NA	TRBJ1-6	TRBV28	TRBD1	TGTGCCAGCAGTTTACCGGGACAGGTTTATAATTCACCCCTCCACTTT	CASSLPGQVYNSPLHF
NA	TRBJ1-3	TRBV29-1	TRBD1	TGCAGCGTGGGGCAGGGGGCGACTGGAAACACCATATATTTT	CSVGQGATGNTIYF
once	TRBJ2-7	TRBV18	NA	TGTGCCAGCTCACTGGACAGCCGCAGGGAGCAGTACTTC	CASSLDSRREQYF
few	TRBJ2-1	TRBV9	TRBD2	TGTGCCAGCAGTCATCCCCTGGGCCTAGCGGGCCGGGCACAAAATGAGCAGTTCTTC	CASSHPLGLAGRAQNEQFF